This entry lists 21 T cell receptor beta chains sequenced from one sample in a study of blood T cells in healthy people across ages. A second PCR of 7 to 11 cycles used a sample-barcoded 5' primer and a J-beta primer mix. TCRdb ran MiXCR on the 5' RACE reads and lists one entry per CDR3 protein. This sample has almost 800,000 distinct CDR3 sequences, with roughly 50% found just once. Sequencing was carried out using blood. The source is a man aged 25 to 45 in good health.

The chain is built from TRBV10-3 and TRBJ1-5; TRBD1 might be the D (6 bases). The CDR3 is made up of 16 amino acids. Germline lookup yields CDR1 ENHRY and CDR2 SYGVKD. The V gene lost 2 bases and the J gene lost 5 bases, with 16 bases spanning the gap. CDR3 nucleotide sequence: TGTGCCATCAGTGAGAAGTACAGGGAGGGCGATCAGCCCCAGCATTTT. Its translation: CAISEKYREGDQPQHF.

The rearrangement links TRBV7-9 to TRBJ1-2; possible D gene TRBD1, 6 bases. This CDR3 contains 13 residues. The V and J ends lost 5 bases and 4 bases respectively, with 11 bases between them. The germline V gene encodes CDR1 SEHNR and CDR2 FQNEAQ (reference sequence). This CDR3 reads CASSRQEIYGYTF. The CDR3 DNA reads as TGTGCCAGCAGCCGACAGGAGATCTATGGCTACACCTTC.

The chain has TRBV2 and TRBJ2-7; D is undetermined. V was trimmed by 8 bases and J by 0 bases, leaving 11 bases between them. CDR1 is SNHLY and CDR2 is FYNNEI in the germline V gene. The CDR3 runs to 13 residues. For the CDR3, the DNA is TGTGCCAGCGGAGAGCGACACTCCTACGAGCAGTACTTC. Its protein product is CASGERHSYEQYF.

The rearrangement uses TRBV7-2 and TRBJ2-6; unclear D gene. This CDR3 is 15 amino acids long. Germline V gene data show CDR1 as SGHTA and CDR2 as FQGNSA. Deletions cut 4 bases from V and 4 bases from J, with 11 bases between. In DNA form, the CDR3 reads TGTGCCAGCAGCTCTCAGGCTTCCGGGGCCAACGTCCTGACTTTC. Its translation is CASSSQASGANVLTF.

The V and J genes are TRBV4-1 and TRBJ2-1; no clear D. Germline lookup yields CDR1 MGHRA and CDR2 YSYEKL. The length of the CDR3 is 12 residues. V lost 4 bases to trimming and J lost 8 bases, with 9 bases between them. The CDR3 loop is CASSPRTDEQFF. The CDR3, as DNA: TGCGCCAGCAGCCCTCGGACCGATGAGCAGTTCTTC.

This rearrangement joins TRBV7-2 to TRBJ2-5; 7 nucleotides agree with TRBD2. The ends lost 6 bases at V and 2 bases at J; junction bases unmatched: 12. The germline gives CDR1 SGHTA, CDR2 FQGNSA. The CDR3 runs to 16 residues. In DNA, the CDR3 is TGTGCCAGCAGTCTAGGACCCGCGGGGGTACAAGAGACCCAGTACTTC. Its protein product is CASSLGPAGVQETQYF. Full variable domain (missing parts from reference TRBV7-2 and TRBJ2-5): GAGVSQSPSNKVTEKGKDVELRCDPISGHTALYWYRQSLGQGLEFLIYFQGNSAPDKSGLPSDRFSAERTGGSVSTLTIQRTQQEDSAVYLCASSLGPAGVQETQYFGPGTRLLVL.

Remarks on this clonotype: Compared with germline, one end of the junction differs, possibly owing to a read error. The V and J genes are TRBV28 and TRBJ2-1; TRBD1 is a possible D gene (7 bases). Germline V CDR1 and CDR2: MDHEN, SYDVKM. The CDR3 sequence is 16 residues long. CDR3 nucleotides: TGTGCCAGCAGTTCTAGGGCAGGGGGGCTTACCGGGGAGCTGTTCTTC. It yields the protein CASSSRAGGLTGELFF. Full variable domain (remainder filled in from reference TRBV28 and TRBJ2-1): DVKVTQSSRYLVKRTGEKVFLECVQDMDHENMFWYRQDPGLGLRLIYFSYDVKMKEKGDIPEGYSVSREKKERFSLILESASTNQTSMYLCASSSRAGGLTGELFFGPGTRLTVL.

The chain is built from TRBV29-1 and TRBJ2-3; 16 bases match TRBD2. The CDR3 spans 20 residues. CDR1 and CDR2 (germline): SQVTM, ANQGSEA. The V segment lost 6 bases and the J segment 4 bases; nucleotides outside the gene matches: 19. CDR3 nucleotide sequence: TGCAGCGTCCTGGGACTAGCGGGGGGGGACCGATACCACAGAGCAGATACGCAGTATTTT. Protein: CSVLGLAGGDRYHRADTQYF.

The chain carries TRBV4-1 and TRBJ2-1; tentatively, D is TRBD2 (6 bases). Trimming took off 0 bases at V and 0 bases at J, with 6 bases between the two ends. CDR3 size: 15 residues. Germline V gene lookup returns CDR1 MGHRA and CDR2 YSYEKL. The CDR3 sequence is CASSQETSSYNEQFF. The CDR3 bases are TGCGCCAGCAGCCAAGAGACTAGCTCCTACAATGAGCAGTTCTTC.

This rearrangement joins TRBV6-5 to TRBJ2-7, with D perhaps being TRBD1 or TRBD2 (5 bases each). Trimming left V 10 bases short and J 0 bases short, with 13 bases between. This CDR3 region has 13 residues. Germline CDR1 MNHEY, CDR2 SVGAGI. CDR3 nucleotides: TGTGCCACCGGGGACCGATCCTCCTACGAGCAGTACTTC. Translation gives CATGDRSSYEQYF.

V usage is TRBV20-1 and J usage is TRBJ1-2; possible D gene TRBD1, 6 bases. V lost 0 bases and J 0 bases, leaving 17 bases between the germline ends. Germline-derived CDR1 and CDR2 are DFQATT and SNEGSKA (reference sequence). This CDR3 has 17 amino acids. The CDR3 sequence is CSARERGTRPSNYGYTF. The CDR3 bases are TGCAGTGCTAGAGAGAGGGGGACAAGACCTTCTAACTATGGCTACACCTTC.

This clonotype has a handful of counts. The chain couples TRBV6-5 to TRBJ2-1, with 11 positions matching TRBD2. This CDR3 has 16 amino acids. Germline lookup yields CDR1 MNHEY and CDR2 SVGAGI. V lost 4 bases, J lost 0 bases, and 2 bases stayed unmatched. The CDR3 sequence is CASSSLAGGSYNEQFF. In DNA, the CDR3 is TGTGCCAGCAGTTCCCTAGCGGGGGGCTCCTACAATGAGCAGTTCTTC.

This clonotype was found a few times. The chain uses TRBV29-1 and TRBJ1-2, with D perhaps matching TRBD1 (5 bases). Germline loops: CDR1 SQVTM, CDR2 ANQGSEA. The V gene lost 1 base and the J gene lost 4 bases, with 13 bases spanning the gap. The CDR3 loop spans 14 amino acids. The CDR3 bases are TGCAGCGTTGAAGCTCTTGACAGAACCTATGGCTACACCTTC. This encodes CSVEALDRTYGYTF.

The chain recombines TRBV4-1 with TRBJ2-1, with 8 bases that match TRBD2. V shed 0 bases, J shed 8 bases, and the junction held 9 bases outside the gene matches. Per germline, CDR1 MGHRA and CDR2 YSYEKL. The CDR3 covers 16 residues. The CDR3 region has the DNA TGCGCCAGCAGCCAAGATTCTGGGGACGGGAGGGATGAGCAGTTCTTC. Its protein is CASSQDSGDGRDEQFF.

This clonotype was picked up a small number of times. This chain connects TRBV11-2 to TRBJ2-5; possible D gene TRBD2, 6 bases. Germline CDR1 is SGHAT and CDR2 is FQNNGV. V dropped 0 bases and J dropped 4 bases, with 12 bases sitting between them. This CDR3 is built from 15 residues. The CDR3 spells CASSLEGRLGETQYF. The CDR3 DNA sequence: TGTGCCAGCAGCTTAGAGGGGAGGTTAGGAGAGACCCAGTACTTC.

The chain couples TRBV25-1 to TRBJ2-5; D is unresolved. The V gene lost 6 bases and the J gene lost 8 bases, with 7 bases spanning the gap. The CDR3 has 10 residues. The V gene's germline CDR1 is MGHDK and CDR2 SYGVNS. The CDR3 sequence is CASSLKTQYF. The CDR3 DNA is TGTGCCAGCAGCCTGAAAACCCAGTACTTC.

This clonotype was counted only a few times. This chain connects TRBV11-2 to TRBJ1-2; the D is unclear. The V gene lost 5 bases and the J gene lost 3 bases, with 19 bases spanning the gap. Germline V gene lookup returns CDR1 SGHAT and CDR2 FQNNGV. The CDR3 contains 16 residues. The CDR3, as DNA: TGTGCCAGCAGCCTGGGTACGAATAGGCGTGACTATGGCTACACCTTC. Translation gives CASSLGTNRRDYGYTF.

The V call is TRBV6-2 or TRBV6-3, the J call TRBJ1-5; no definite D call. The germline V gene encodes CDR1 MNHEY and CDR2 SVGEGT. CDR3 size: 11 residues. Trimming stripped 10 bases from V and 9 bases from J, with 13 bases between. As DNA, the CDR3 is TGTGCCATCGGGGTGGGTCTGCCCCAGCATTTT. Residues: CAIGVGLPQHF.

The chain uses TRBV20-1 and TRBJ1-2; D call uncertain. This CDR3 is 14 amino acids long. The V gene's germline CDR1 is DFQATT and CDR2 SNEGSKA (reference sequence). V gave up 2 bases and J gave up 6 bases, with 16 bases separating them. The CDR3 region has the DNA TGCAGTGCTAGACGTCAGGCATATGGGGATGGCTACACCTTC. Amino acids: CSARRQAYGDGYTF.

J is TRBJ2-7 and V is TRBV27, with D perhaps matching TRBD1 or TRBD2 (5 bases each). Germline CDR1 and CDR2: MNHEY and SMNVEV (reference sequence). V gave up 3 bases and J gave up 7 bases, with 19 bases separating them. CDR3 length: 15 residues. DNA for the CDR3: TGTGCCAGCAGTTTGGTCATCAAGGGACCCAATGAGCAGTACTTC. This codes for CASSLVIKGPNEQYF.

This clonotype was detected only a few times. The gene calls are TRBV20-1 and TRBJ2-5; the match to TRBD2 covers 7 bases. Germline values: CDR1 DFQATT, CDR2 SNEGSKA (reference sequence). V dropped 3 bases and J dropped 3; count of bases not matched to a gene: 10. This CDR3 has 15 amino acids. The CDR3 loop reads CSASSRERKKETQYF. As DNA, the CDR3 is TGCAGTGCTAGTTCGCGGGAGAGGAAGAAAGAGACCCAGTACTTC.